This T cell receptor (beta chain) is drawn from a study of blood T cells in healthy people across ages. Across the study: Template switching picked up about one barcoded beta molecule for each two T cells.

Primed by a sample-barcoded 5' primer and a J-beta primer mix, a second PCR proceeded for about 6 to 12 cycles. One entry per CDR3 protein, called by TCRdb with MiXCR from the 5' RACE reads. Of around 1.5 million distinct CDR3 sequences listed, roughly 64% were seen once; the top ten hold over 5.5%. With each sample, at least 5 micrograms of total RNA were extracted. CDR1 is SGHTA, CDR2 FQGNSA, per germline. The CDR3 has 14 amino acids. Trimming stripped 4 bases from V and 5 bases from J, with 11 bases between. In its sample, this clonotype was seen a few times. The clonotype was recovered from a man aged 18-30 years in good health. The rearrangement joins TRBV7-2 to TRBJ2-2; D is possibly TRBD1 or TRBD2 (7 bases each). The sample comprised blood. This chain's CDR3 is CASSSQGGTGELFF. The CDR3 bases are TGTGCCAGCAGCTCTCAGGGGGGGACCGGGGAGCTGTTTTTT.